Listed here are 4 T cell receptor beta chains from one sample, sequenced in a study of shared clonotypes between healthy human individuals. This table comes from immunoSEQ multiplex PCR, and its TCRdb copy is limited to in-frame clones, with some not included. The sample records 1,100,000 or so clones, roughly 74% being singletons. The sample comprised memory CD4+ T cells from PBMCs. Subset described: CD45RA-negative fraction. These receptors came from a man aged 18-30 years in good health. Some clones in this sample may be carry-over from other donors' samples.

The chain couples TRBV29-1 to TRBJ1-3, with D perhaps TRBD1 (6 bases). Germline CDR1 SQVTM, CDR2 ANQGSEA. The CDR3 loop spans 13 amino acids. Between the trimmed V and J ends, which lost 6 bases and 6 bases, there was a span of 15 bases. The CDR3 DNA sequence: TGCAGCGTGACACCTACAGGGATAAACACCATATATTTT. Translation gives CSVTPTGINTIYF.

This chain uses TRBV5-4 with TRBJ2-1; 9 bases line up with TRBD2. This CDR3 is 15 amino acids long. CDR1 and CDR2 (germline): SGHNT, YYREEE (reference sequence). The J segment lost 9 bases and the V segment lost 0 bases, leaving 7 bases of the junction unmatched. The CDR3 nucleotides are TGTGCCAGCAGCTTGGAAATAGCGGGAGTGGGTGAGCAGTTCTTC. Translated: CASSLEIAGVGEQFF.

The chain combines TRBV5-1 with TRBJ2-5; 10 nucleotides agree with TRBD2. The CDR3 loop spans 17 amino acids. The V gene's germline CDR1 is SGHRS and CDR2 YFSETQ. The trim removed 3 bases at V and 0 bases at J, leaving 8 bases unmatched. The CDR3 region is CASSSRTSGGYQETQYF. The CDR3 DNA reads TGCGCCAGCAGCTCCCGGACTAGCGGTGGGTACCAAGAGACCCAGTACTTC.

Many counts were recorded for this clone. The chain recombines TRBV7-3 with TRBJ2-2; the match to TRBD1 covers 7 bases. The CDR3 is 16 residues long. The germline V gene encodes CDR1 SGHTA and CDR2 FQGTGA. V lost 5 bases and J lost 0; bases outside the gene matches: 6. CDR3 residues: CASSAQGLPNTGELFF. The DNA for the CDR3 is TGTGCCAGCAGCGCACAGGGGCTACCGAACACCGGGGAGCTGTTTTTT. The full variable domain, rest sourced from reference TRBV7-3 and TRBJ2-2, is GAGVSQTPSNKVTEKGKYVELRCDPISGHTALYWYRQSLGQGPEFLIYFQGTGAADDSGLPNDRFFAVRPEGSVSTLKIQRTERGDSAVYLCASSAQGLPNTGELFFGEGSRLTVL.